The entry below gives a single T cell receptor beta chain sequence along with its context. Its antigen is not known. CD45RO-CCR7+CD27+CD95- expression identified naive CD8+ T cells. The data originate from a study of CXCR3-negative and CXCR3-positive naive CD8 T cells. General study results and limits: Comparison of naive CXCR3-negative and CXCR3-positive cells revealed similar TRBV-TRBJ usage, while memory cells differed. Researchers report CXCR3 expression partially decreased after cryopreservation, with fresh PBMCs used in most assays. Compared with CXCR3-negative naive cells, CXCR3-positive naive cells showed more hydrophobic TRB CDR3s.

The libraries of TRB cDNA were constructed through 5' RACE using UMI labels. Reanalyzing the 5' RACE reads, TCRdb keeps one entry per CDR3 protein, without DNA. The table gives some 9,600 distinct CDR3 sequences; the top ten clones make up 1% of it. The length of the CDR3 is 15 residues. CDR1 and CDR2 from the germline V gene are LGHNA and YNFKEQ. V gene TRBV4-2 combines with J gene TRBJ2-1. The sample was naive CXCR3- CD8+ T cells from blood. Subset meaning: CD45RO-CCR7+CD27+CD95- naive CD8+ T cells lacking CXCR3 (TNR3-). The source is a human donor in good health. Some clones in this sample may be carry-over from other donors' samples. CDR3 region: CASSQVLDGYNEQFF.